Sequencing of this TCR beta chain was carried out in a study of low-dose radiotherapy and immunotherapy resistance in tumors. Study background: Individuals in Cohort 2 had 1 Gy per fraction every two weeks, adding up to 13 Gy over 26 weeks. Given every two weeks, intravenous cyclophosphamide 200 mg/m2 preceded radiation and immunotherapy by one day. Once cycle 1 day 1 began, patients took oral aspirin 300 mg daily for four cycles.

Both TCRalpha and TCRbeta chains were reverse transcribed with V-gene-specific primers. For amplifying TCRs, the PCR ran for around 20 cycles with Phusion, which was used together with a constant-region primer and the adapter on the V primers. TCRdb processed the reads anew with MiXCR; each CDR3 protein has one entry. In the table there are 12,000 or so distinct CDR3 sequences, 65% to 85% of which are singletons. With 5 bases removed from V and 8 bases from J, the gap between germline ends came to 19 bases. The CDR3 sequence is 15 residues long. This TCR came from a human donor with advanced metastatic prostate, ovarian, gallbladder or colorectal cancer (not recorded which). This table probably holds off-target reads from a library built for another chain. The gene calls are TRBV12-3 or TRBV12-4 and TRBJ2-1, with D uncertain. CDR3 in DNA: TGTGCCAGCAGTCCGCGGTCGCTTCTTGGGTATGAGCAGTTCTTC. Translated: CASSPRSLLGYEQFF.